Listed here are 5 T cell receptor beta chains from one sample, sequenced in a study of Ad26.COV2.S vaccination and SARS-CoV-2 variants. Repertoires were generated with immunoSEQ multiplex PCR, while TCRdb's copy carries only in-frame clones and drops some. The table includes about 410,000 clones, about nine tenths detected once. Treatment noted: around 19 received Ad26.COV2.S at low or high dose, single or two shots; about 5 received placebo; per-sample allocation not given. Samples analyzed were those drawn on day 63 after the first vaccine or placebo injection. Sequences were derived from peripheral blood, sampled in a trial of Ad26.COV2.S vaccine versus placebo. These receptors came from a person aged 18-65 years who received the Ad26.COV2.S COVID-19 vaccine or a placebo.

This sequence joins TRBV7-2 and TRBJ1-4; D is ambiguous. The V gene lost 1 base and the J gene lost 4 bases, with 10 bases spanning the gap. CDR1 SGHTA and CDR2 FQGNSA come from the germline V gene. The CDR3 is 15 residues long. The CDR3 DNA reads TGTGCCAGCAGCTTAGTCAGGACGGTTAATGAAAAACTGTTTTTT. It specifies CASSLVRTVNEKLFF.

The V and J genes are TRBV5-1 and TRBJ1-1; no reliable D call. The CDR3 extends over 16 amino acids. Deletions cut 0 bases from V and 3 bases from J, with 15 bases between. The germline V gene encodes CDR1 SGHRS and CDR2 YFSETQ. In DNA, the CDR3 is TGCGCCAGCAGCTTGGAGCCTTTGAGGAGAGACACTGAAGCTTTCTTT. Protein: CASSLEPLRRDTEAFF.

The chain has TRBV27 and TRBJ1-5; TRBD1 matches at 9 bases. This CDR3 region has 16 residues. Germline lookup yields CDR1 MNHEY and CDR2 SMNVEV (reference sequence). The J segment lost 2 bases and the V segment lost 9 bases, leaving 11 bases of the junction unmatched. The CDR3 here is CASAGTGILGNQPQHF. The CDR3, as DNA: TGTGCCAGTGCCGGGACAGGGATTTTGGGCAATCAGCCCCAGCATTTT.

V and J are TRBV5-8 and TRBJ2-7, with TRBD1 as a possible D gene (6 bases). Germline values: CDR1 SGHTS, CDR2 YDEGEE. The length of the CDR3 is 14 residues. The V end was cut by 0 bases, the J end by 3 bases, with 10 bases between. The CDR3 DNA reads TGTGCCAGCAGCTTGGATCTAGGGGGCTACGAGCAGTACTTC. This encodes CASSLDLGGYEQYF.

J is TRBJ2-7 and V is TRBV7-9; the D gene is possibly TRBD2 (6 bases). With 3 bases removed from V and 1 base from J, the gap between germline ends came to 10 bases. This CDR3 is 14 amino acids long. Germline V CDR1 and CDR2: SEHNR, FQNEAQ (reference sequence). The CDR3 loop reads CASSFGDFSYEQYF. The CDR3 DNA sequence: TGTGCCAGCAGCTTCGGGGACTTTTCCTACGAGCAGTACTTC.